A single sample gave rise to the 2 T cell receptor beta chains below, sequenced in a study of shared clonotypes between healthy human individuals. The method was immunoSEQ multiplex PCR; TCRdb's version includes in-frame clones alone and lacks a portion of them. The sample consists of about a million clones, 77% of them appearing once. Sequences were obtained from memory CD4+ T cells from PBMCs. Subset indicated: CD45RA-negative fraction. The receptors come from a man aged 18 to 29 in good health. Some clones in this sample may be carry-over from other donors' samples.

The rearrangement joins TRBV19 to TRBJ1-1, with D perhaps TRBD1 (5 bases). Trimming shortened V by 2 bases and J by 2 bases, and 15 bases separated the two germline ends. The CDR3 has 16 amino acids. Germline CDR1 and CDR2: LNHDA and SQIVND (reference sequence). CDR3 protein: CASSIIAGPTNTEAFF. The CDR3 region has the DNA TGTGCCAGTAGTATAATTGCGGGACCTACTAACACTGAAGCTTTCTTT. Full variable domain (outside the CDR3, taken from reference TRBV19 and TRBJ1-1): DGGITQSPKYLFRKEGQNVTLSCEQNLNHDAMYWYRQDPGQGLRLIYYSQIVNDFQKGDIAEGYSVSREKKESFPLTVTSAQKNPTAFYLCASSIIAGPTNTEAFFGQGTRLTVV.

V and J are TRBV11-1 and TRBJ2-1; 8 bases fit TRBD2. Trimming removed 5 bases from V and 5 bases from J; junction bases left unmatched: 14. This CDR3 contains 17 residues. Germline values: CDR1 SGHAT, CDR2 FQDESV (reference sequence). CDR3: CASSPRGGRRWDNEQFF. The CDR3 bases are TGTGCCAGCAGCCCGAGGGGCGGGAGGAGATGGGACAATGAGCAGTTCTTC.